Presented here are 28 T cell receptor beta chains from one specimen sequenced in a study of tumor-infiltrating lymphocytes in oesophageal squamous cell carcinoma. TCRdb re-derived calls from the PCR reads in MiXCR, one entry per CDR3 protein. This sample yields 15,000 to 25,000 distinct CDR3 sequences, of which approximately 39% are seen a single time; 10% belongs to the top ten. What was sequenced was normal esophageal tissue next to the tumor. The receptors stem from a male donor with esophageal squamous cell carcinoma.

This clonotype was seen repeatedly, ten times or more. CDR3 amino acids: CATRRADSGKTYNEQFF. CDR3 in DNA: TGTGCAACCCGTCGGGCGGATAGCGGGAAAACCTACAATGAGCAGTTCTTC. The chain couples TRBV19 to TRBJ2-1, with TRBD2 identical over 8 bases. The CDR3 is made up of 17 amino acids. Germline V gene lookup returns CDR1 LNHDA and CDR2 SQIVND (reference sequence). The full variable domain, in which reference TRBV19 and TRBJ2-1 provide the parts outside the CDR3, is DGGITQSPKYLFRKEGQNVTLSCEQNLNHDAMYWYRQDPGQGLRLIYYSQIVNDFQKGDIAEGYSVSREKKESFPLTVTSAQKNPTAFYLCATRRADSGKTYNEQFFGPGTRLTVL.

The sample holds many counts of this clonotype. The chain has TRBV6-1 and TRBJ1-2; D is undetermined. The CDR3 loop spans 16 amino acids. Trimming removed 2 bases at V and 1 base at J, with 14 bases between. Germline CDR1 reads MNHNS; CDR2 reads SASEGT. In nucleotides, the CDR3 is TGTGCCAGCAGTGAAAGATCCCTTCTGGATAACTATGGCTACACCTTC. Amino acid sequence: CASSERSLLDNYGYTF.

Many counts were recorded for this clonotype. V and J are TRBV11-2 and TRBJ2-1; D is undetermined. The CDR3 has 16 amino acids. The germline V and J ends were trimmed by 4 bases and 3 bases, with 16 bases remaining between them. From germline, CDR1 is SGHAT and CDR2 FQNNGV. CDR3 in amino acids: CASSSYLDSLYNEQFF. The CDR3 DNA follows: TGTGCCAGCAGCTCCTATTTAGACTCGCTCTACAATGAGCAGTTCTTC.

This clonotype was found many times. The CDR3 DNA reads TGTGCCAGCAGTCCCCGGACAGGCAGCTACGAGCAGTACTTC. Its protein product is CASSPRTGSYEQYF. J is TRBJ2-7 and V is TRBV27; 7 bases fit TRBD1. This CDR3 is 14 amino acids long. With V trimmed by 5 bases and J by 3 bases, 7 bases remained unmatched. Germline CDR1 is MNHEY and CDR2 is SMNVEV (reference sequence).

This clonotype was found many times. This sequence may be a read error, since a much larger clone differs from it by one base. The V gene is TRBV7-2, the J gene TRBJ2-5; 7 bases line up with TRBD1. Trimming at V came to 1 base and at J to 11 bases, leaving 13 bases not matched to a gene. Germline V gives CDR1 SGHTA, CDR2 FQGNSA. The CDR3 consists of 15 residues. The CDR3 sequence is CASSLGGQTYNEQYF. In nucleotides, the CDR3 is TGTGCCAGCAGCTTAGGGGGACAGACCTACAATGAGCAGTACTTC.

This clonotype was observed many times. The chain links TRBV14 to TRBJ2-7; D possibly matches TRBD1 or TRBD2 (6 bases each). V was cut by 2 bases and J by 4 bases, with 12 bases left in between. This CDR3 is 14 amino acids long. The germline V gene encodes CDR1 SGHDN and CDR2 FVKESK. In DNA form, the CDR3 reads TGTGCCAGCAGCCAATATCAGGGGAGGTACGAGCAGTACTTC. This encodes CASSQYQGRYEQYF.

In this sample, this clonotype turned up a few times. The germline gene is not matched at one end of the junction; a read error may be the cause. This chain joins TRBV28 and TRBJ2-4; 10 bases agree with TRBD2. This CDR3 is built from 13 residues. Per the germline V gene, CDR1 is MDHEN and CDR2 is SYDVKM. The CDR3 DNA sequence: TGTGCCAGCAACCGACTAGCGGGCTACGAGCAGTACTTT. Translation: CASNRLAGYEQYF.

Details on this clonotype: A much larger clone lies a single base off, so this may be a read error. The chain links TRBV20-1 to TRBJ2-3, with D possibly matching TRBD2 (6 bases). The DNA matches TRBJ2-1 better at its end, which makes the J call doubtful. From germline, CDR1 is DFQATT and CDR2 SNEGSKA (reference sequence). This CDR3 region has 11 residues. The CDR3: CSASGGNQQFF. CDR3 nucleotide sequence: TGCAGTGCTAGTGGAGGGAATCAGCAGTTCTTC.

Only a few counts were recorded for this clonotype. The chain is built from TRBV5-4 and TRBJ1-5; D is ambiguous. Germline V gene lookup returns CDR1 SGHNT and CDR2 YYREEE (reference sequence). The CDR3 runs 13 residues. V lost 3 bases to trimming and J lost 11 bases, with 15 bases between them. CDR3 bases: TGTGCCAGCAGCTCTGAGCACGGCGGGACCCAGCATTTT. This encodes CASSSEHGGTQHF.

The table lists this clonotype with many counts. The V gene is TRBV28, the J gene TRBJ1-5; D ambiguous. Between the trimmed V and J ends, which lost 5 bases and 2 bases, there was a span of 10 bases. This CDR3 contains 14 residues. Germline lookup yields CDR1 MDHEN and CDR2 SYDVKM. CDR3 sequence reads: CASSPISRNQPQHF. The DNA of the CDR3 is TGTGCCAGCAGTCCTATTTCGCGCAATCAGCCCCAGCATTTT.

This clonotype was picked up many times. The V call is TRBV5-1, the J call TRBJ2-4, with 12 bases identical to TRBD1. The length of the CDR3 is 16 residues. CDR1 and CDR2 (germline): SGHRS, YFSETQ. V lost 0 bases, J lost 7 bases, and 5 bases stayed unmatched. This chain's CDR3 is CASSLVGTGGANIQYF. In nucleotides, the CDR3 is TGCGCCAGCAGCTTGGTGGGGACAGGGGGCGCGAACATTCAGTACTTC.

This chain connects TRBV7-2 to TRBJ2-3; tentative D call: TRBD2 (6 bases). The DNA end is a closer match to TRBJ2-5, so the J assignment may be wrong. CDR3 size: 14 residues. Germline V gene data show CDR1 as SGHTA and CDR2 as FQGNSA. CDR3 sequence: CASSLEVGGETQYF. In DNA form, the CDR3 reads TGTGCCAGCAGCTTAGAAGTGGGGGGAGAGACCCAGTACTTC.

The chain carries TRBV9 and TRBJ2-5, with 7 bases lining up with TRBD2. The DNA end is more similar to TRBJ2-1, so the J call may be wrong. This CDR3 has 15 residues. Germline V lookup: CDR1 SGDLS, CDR2 YYNGEE. CDR3 coding DNA: TGTGCCAGCAGCGTACCTCCGGGGGGAGGAGATGAGCAGTTCTTC. It codes for CASSVPPGGGDEQFF.

This clonotype was seen at least ten times. This chain joins TRBV10-1 and TRBJ2-1; 9 positions match TRBD2. The length of the CDR3 is 13 residues. The germline V gene encodes CDR1 WNHNN and CDR2 SYGVQD (reference sequence). The V segment lost 5 bases and the J segment 15 bases; nucleotides outside the gene matches: 11. CDR3 coding DNA: TGCGCCAGCAGTCCCCTGGGGAGCGGGAGGTGGTTCTTC. As protein: CASSPLGSGRWFF.

This clonotype ranks as medium-sized. V and J are TRBV7-3 and TRBJ2-2, with a tentative D call TRBD2 (6 bases). Germline CDR1 reads SGHTA; CDR2 reads FQGTGA. The CDR3 covers 13 residues. V was clipped by 7 bases and J by 5 bases, with 11 bases between them. Written as DNA, the CDR3 is TGTGCCAGCACGGCCGCGGGGACCGGGGAGCTGTTTTTT. Its translation: CASTAAGTGELFF.

The sample holds many counts of this clonotype. The chain is built from TRBV20-1 and TRBJ2-1; 11 bases fit TRBD2. CDR1 is DFQATT, CDR2 SNEGSKA, per germline (reference sequence). This CDR3 comprises 14 residues. Trimming took 0 bases from V and 6 from J; bases not matched to a gene: 1. CDR3 nucleotide sequence: TGCAGTGCTAGAGATCTAGCGGGAGGCAATGAGCAGTTCTTC. Amino acid sequence: CSARDLAGGNEQFF.

The chain employs TRBV7-2 and TRBJ2-6, with TRBD1 as a possible D gene (5 bases). The CDR3 runs to 18 residues. The germline CDR1 and CDR2 sequences are SGHTA and FQGNSA. V was shortened by 4 bases and J by 0 bases, with 16 bases between the two germline ends. CDR3 sequence reads: CASSYPFGHHSGANVLTF. The CDR3 DNA is TGTGCCAGCAGCTACCCTTTTGGACACCACTCTGGGGCCAACGTCCTGACTTTC.

This clonotype occurred many times. The CDR3 DNA is TGTGCCAGTAGTGTGAGGGCGACCGGGGAGCTGTTTTTT. This encodes CASSVRATGELFF. The chain couples TRBV19 to TRBJ2-2, with D possibly being TRBD2 (5 bases). Germline V gives CDR1 LNHDA, CDR2 SQIVND (reference sequence). Trimming took off 5 bases at V and 5 bases at J, with 9 bases between the two ends. The CDR3 covers 13 residues.

This clonotype qualifies as medium-sized. The gene calls are TRBV5-5 and TRBJ2-7; D possibly corresponds to TRBD2 (5 bases). The V end lost 2 bases, the J end lost 1 base, and 13 bases lay between the germline ends. The CDR3 has 15 residues. Germline loops: CDR1 SGHKS, CDR2 YYEKEE (reference sequence). The CDR3 DNA is TGTGCCAGCAGCTTTGGCGGGCCCCTTTCCTACGAGCAGTACTTC. Protein product: CASSFGGPLSYEQYF.

Judged by abundance, this clonotype is medium-sized. The chain recombines TRBV12-3 or TRBV12-4 with TRBJ1-2; D is unclear. V lost 6 bases, J lost 2 bases, and 10 bases lay in between. This CDR3 contains 13 residues. The CDR3 loop is CASSRPRNYGYTF. The CDR3 nucleotides read TGTGCCAGCAGCCGTCCCAGGAACTATGGCTACACCTTC.

This clonotype came up a few times. This chain connects TRBV7-2 to TRBJ1-1, with D hard to call. The CDR3 runs 13 residues. Trimming pared 0 bases from V and 3 bases from J, leaving 5 bases between. The germline gives CDR1 SGHTA, CDR2 FQGNSA. The CDR3 region has the DNA TGTGCCAGCAGCTTAGCGTCGGACACTGAAGCTTTCTTT. It is translated as CASSLASDTEAFF.

There are many counts of this clonotype. V is TRBV11-3 and J is TRBJ2-7, with 8 bases fitting TRBD1. Germline loops: CDR1 SGHNT, CDR2 YENEEA. J gave up 2 bases and V 4 bases, and 7 bases lay outside the gene matches. The CDR3 consists of 15 residues. The CDR3 loop reads CASSSGQVRPYEQYF. The CDR3 bases are TGTGCCAGCAGCTCGGGACAGGTTAGGCCCTACGAGCAGTACTTC. Drawing the rest from reference TRBV11-3 and TRBJ2-7, the complete variable domain is EAGVVQSPRYKIIEKKQPVAFWCNPISGHNTLYWYLQNLGQGPELLIRYENEEAVDDSQLPKDRFSAERLKGVDSTLKIQPAELGDSAVYLCASSSGQVRPYEQYFGPGTRLTVT.

The V gene is TRBV27, the J gene TRBJ2-3; TRBD1 matches at 10 bases. From germline, CDR1 is MNHEY and CDR2 SMNVEV (reference sequence). The junction had 17 bases not matched to a gene; V was cut back by 6 bases and J by 14 bases. The CDR3 totals 15 residues. The CDR3 DNA follows: TGTGCCAGCAGGACCGGGACAGGGGTTCCCGGGGAGCTGTATTTT. Translating it yields CASRTGTGVPGELYF.

This clonotype was observed at least ten times. V is TRBV5-8 and J is TRBJ1-1, with unresolved D. The CDR3 is 12 residues long. The germline V gene has CDR1 SGHTS and CDR2 YDEGEE. Trimming cost V 2 bases and J 0 bases, with 2 bases left between them. The CDR3 reads CASSLVNTEAFF. The CDR3 nucleotides read TGTGCCAGCAGCTTAGTGAACACTGAAGCTTTCTTT.

The chain couples TRBV7-2 to TRBJ2-1, with D tentatively TRBD1 or TRBD2 (5 bases each). With the DNA end fitting TRBJ2-7 better, the J assignment may be wrong. CDR3 size: 15 residues. The germline CDR1 and CDR2 sequences are SGHTA and FQGNSA. The CDR3 bases are TGTGCCAGCAGCTTAGGAGGGACGCTCTCCTACGAGCAGTACTTC. Residues: CASSLGGTLSYEQYF.

This clonotype was counted at least ten times. The V and J genes are TRBV12-3 or TRBV12-4 and TRBJ2-7; weak D call: TRBD2 (5 bases). V was clipped by 0 bases and J by 7 bases, with 10 bases between them. The CDR3 has 13 amino acids. CDR3 sequence: CASSLAVRREQYF. CDR3 nucleotide sequence: TGTGCCAGCAGTTTAGCAGTTCGGAGGGAGCAGTACTTC.

The chain couples TRBV7-8 to TRBJ2-7; 9 bases match TRBD1. The DNA end is a closer match to TRBJ1-2, so the J assignment may be wrong. Germline-derived CDR1 and CDR2 are SGHVS and FQNEAQ. This CDR3 is built from 14 residues. CDR3 in amino acids: CASSTGTGNYGYTF. In nucleotides, the CDR3 is TGTGCCAGCAGCACCGGGACAGGGAACTATGGCTACACCTTC.

V and J are TRBV7-4 and TRBJ2-6; the D gene could be TRBD1 or TRBD2 (6 bases each). Germline V lookup: CDR1 SGHVT, CDR2 SQSDAQ. V dropped 3 bases and J dropped 0 bases, with 21 bases sitting between them. This CDR3 has 20 residues. The CDR3 here is CASSFVSAGTPFSGANVLTF. The CDR3 bases are TGTGCCAGCAGCTTCGTTTCTGCGGGGACACCTTTCTCTGGGGCCAACGTCCTGACTTTC.